This TCR beta chain emerged from a study of blood T cell repertoires in COVID-19. Study background: In each case, the material was cDNA or gDNA derived from T cells, B-cell-depleted T cells, or PBMCs.

Generated by immunoSEQ multiplex PCR, the TCRdb table keeps only in-frame clones and is missing some. The data contain roughly 190,000 clones, 84% of them singletons. Per germline, CDR1 SGHRS and CDR2 YFSETQ. V was shortened by 4 bases and J by 1 base, with 14 bases between the two germline ends. CDR3 length: 15 residues. The sample comprised peripheral blood. The source is a human donor in a cohort sampled during active COVID-19. This rearrangement joins TRBV5-1 to TRBJ1-1; D not resolved. The chain's CDR3 is CASSKESSRNTEAFF. In DNA, the CDR3 is TGCGCCAGCAGCAAGGAGTCAAGTAGGAACACTGAAGCTTTCTTT.